The T cell receptor beta chain described here comes from a study of blood T cells in healthy people across ages (dated by TCRdb to between 2015 and 2016). About the investigation overall: Template switching captured roughly one uniquely barcoded TCR beta cDNA molecule per two T cells in model experiments. Age-related changes in TCR beta repertoire diversity were measured in the study by deep sequencing normalized with unique cDNA molecular identifiers. The donors were split into four age groups: young (average 16 years), middle-aged (39), aged (over 55) and long-lived (about 74). Using the same blood draw, the study looked at two additional independent replicas of 1 million unique cDNA reads for two donors, one aged 18 to 30 and the other aged 80 or older.

The paper's findings and limits, for the study overall: Observed TCR beta diversity correlated strongly with the percentage of naive T cells measured by flow cytometry. Because profiling used bulk unsorted PBMCs, naive and antigen-experienced compartments could not be compared conclusively. Because donor CMV infection status was unknown, age-related changes in expanded clonotypes were potentially confounded. The long-lived group showed more naive CD4+ T cells, fewer expanded clones and increased TCR diversity than the aged group, suggesting age selection. Estimates of total diversity from one million sequenced T cells were regarded as lower bounds and underestimates. As age increased, observed TCR beta diversity per million T cells dropped in a roughly linear way, and a significant reduction was already evident by age 40.

Donors were 35 to 40 systemically healthy Caucasian individuals from Russia aged 6 to 90 years. Approximately 9.7 milliliters of peripheral blood were drawn from each donor into EDTA-treated Vacutainer tubes. Ficoll-Paque density-gradient centrifugation was used to isolate PBMCs, with at least 6 million per sample. Total RNA was extracted from PBMCs with Trizol reagent, with at least 5 micrograms obtained per sample. For every donor, flow cytometry on a PBMC aliquot measured the percentage of naive CD45RAhigh/CD27high T cells. The receptor library was made with 5' RACE. The run used an Illumina HiSeq 2500. A second PCR of about 7 to 12 cycles was run with a J-beta primer mix and a sample-barcoded 5' primer. A template-switch 5' adaptor carrying 12 random nucleotides introduced a unique molecular identifier onto each TCR beta cDNA molecule. Each sample yielded at least 3 million CDR3-containing paired-end reads. The Mint cDNA synthesis kit, primed by a TRBC-specific oligonucleotide, was used to synthesize first-strand cDNA from all RNA. Following uracil-DNA glycosylase treatment, all cDNA underwent a first 18-cycle PCR with the universal primers M1SS and BC2_uni_R. The paper's data handling went like this. For normalization, 1 million high-quality reads, each with a distinct molecular identifier, were randomly selected from each sample. Reads sharing molecular identifiers were discarded rather than binned into consensus sequences. MiTCR, set to a Q25 quality threshold and the strictest error-elimination algorithm, was used for CDR3 identification, clonotype clustering and error correction. Lower-bound total TCR beta diversity was estimated with a nonparametric unseen species model using Euler transformation. Using fastp trimming at Q25 and MiXCR clonotype assembly, TCRdb reanalyzed the public sequencing data and kept in-frame beta chains. Each CDR3 protein gets just one entry, which takes the most common genes and DNA from the rows behind it. TCRdb, rather than the study authors, made the V and J calls. Across this sample there are nearly 800,000 distinct CDR3 sequences, with approximately 25% seen only once. Jointly, the top ten make up roughly 3.5% of the sample.

Of note for this clonotype: The antigen it recognizes is unknown. There are no base qualities to consult, and no much larger clone falls within one base.

Counted from cysteine to phenylalanine, this CDR3 has 14 amino acids. Of all the DNA, just the CDR3 is kept, 42 bases in frame from base 1. The germline V gene supplies CDR1 MDHEN and CDR2 SYDVKM. At the junction V is shortened by 2 bases and J by 6 bases, with 12 bases in between. The data were also submitted as part of a second study, on T cells of mothers and their children. As that second study puts it: Donors were nine systemically healthy Caucasian individuals: three mothers and their six children. cDNA synthesis consumed the entire amount of extracted RNA, loaded at approximately 1.6 ug RNA in each 15 ul reaction. Sample barcodes and 2-4 random nucleotides were added via the M1S primer in the second PCR. Each mother yielded over 10 million TCR beta CDR3 reads and each child 3 million or so reads. Thymic selection similarly shapes TCR recombination output in related and unrelated pairs, with minor effect from inherited differences. Related mother-child pairs always showed normalized repertoire overlap that was slightly higher than in unrelated mother-child pairs, though the difference was never significant. Persistent microchimeric T cell clones were not detected, at a sensitivity of 85 to 100 clones per million clonotypes. To look for features that set related mother-child pairs apart from unrelated individuals, the researchers ran deep NGS to compare the TCR beta repertoires of mothers and children. On average, the children were about 10 +/- 4 years old, while the mothers were approximately 41 +/- 4 years old. After adapter ligation was performed with NEBNext reagents, the libraries were sequenced on an Illumina HiSeq 2000 with 100+100 nt paired-end reads. To prevent cross-contamination, the mother and child libraries were prepared one month apart and sequenced in separate runs. Each donor had between roughly 450,000 and 2,100,000 distinct TCR beta clonotypes identified. Naive TCR beta clonotypes were estimated from low-frequency clonotypes matched to each donor's FACS-determined naive share, without sorting.

The clonotype originates from a boy younger than 18 in good health. Sequencing used blood. The sequence joins TRBV28 to TRBJ2-3; a confident D gene designation cannot be given. The CDR3 region reads CASSLLGPDDTQYF. The bases are TGTGCCAGCAGTTTACTGGGTCCGGACGATACGCAGTATTTT.